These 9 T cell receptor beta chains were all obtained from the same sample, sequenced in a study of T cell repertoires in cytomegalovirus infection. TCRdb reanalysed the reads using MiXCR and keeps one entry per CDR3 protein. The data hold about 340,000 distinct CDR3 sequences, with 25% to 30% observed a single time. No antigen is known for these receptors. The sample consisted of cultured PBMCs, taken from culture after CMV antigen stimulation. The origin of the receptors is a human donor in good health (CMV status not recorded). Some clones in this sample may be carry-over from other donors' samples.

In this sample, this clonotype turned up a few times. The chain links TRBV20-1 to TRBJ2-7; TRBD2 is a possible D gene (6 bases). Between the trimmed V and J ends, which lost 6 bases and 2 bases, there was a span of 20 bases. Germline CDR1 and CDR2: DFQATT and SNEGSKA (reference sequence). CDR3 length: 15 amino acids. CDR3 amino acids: CSARSLAVPPYEQYF. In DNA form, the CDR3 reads TGCAGTGCCCGCAGCTTAGCGGTCCCCCCCTACGAGCAGTACTTC.

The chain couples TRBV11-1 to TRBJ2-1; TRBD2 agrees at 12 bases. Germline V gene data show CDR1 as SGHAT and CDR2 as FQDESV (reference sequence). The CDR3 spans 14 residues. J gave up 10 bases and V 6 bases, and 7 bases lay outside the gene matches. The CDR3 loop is CASSRLAGAWEQFF. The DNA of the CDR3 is TGTGCCAGCAGTAGACTAGCGGGAGCTTGGGAGCAGTTCTTC.

CDR3 sequence (DNA): TGTGCCAGTGGGACAGAAAAGAACACCGGGGAGCTGTTTTTT. Amino acid sequence: CASGTEKNTGELFF. V usage is TRBV28 and J usage is TRBJ2-2; 7 nucleotides align to TRBD1. This CDR3 contains 14 residues. Unmatched junction bases numbered 5, after V lost 9 bases and J lost 1 base. Germline CDR1 reads MDHEN; CDR2 reads SYDVKM.

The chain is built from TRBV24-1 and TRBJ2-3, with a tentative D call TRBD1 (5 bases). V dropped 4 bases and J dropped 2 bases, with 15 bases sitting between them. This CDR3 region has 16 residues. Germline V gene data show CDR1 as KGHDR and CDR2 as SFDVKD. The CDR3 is CATSDPRQIYTDTQYF. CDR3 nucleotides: TGTGCCACCAGTGACCCAAGACAGATTTACACAGATACGCAGTATTTT.

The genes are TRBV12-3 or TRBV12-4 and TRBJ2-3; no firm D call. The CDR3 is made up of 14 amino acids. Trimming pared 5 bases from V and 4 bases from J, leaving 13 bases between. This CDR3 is CASSPQHSADTQYF. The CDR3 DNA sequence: TGTGCCAGCAGTCCCCAACATTCGGCAGATACGCAGTATTTT.

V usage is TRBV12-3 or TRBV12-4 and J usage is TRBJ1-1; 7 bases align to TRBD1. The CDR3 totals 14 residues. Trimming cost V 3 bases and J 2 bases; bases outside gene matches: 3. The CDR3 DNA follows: TGTGCCAGCAGTTTGAGGGGGCATAACACTGAAGCTTTCTTT. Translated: CASSLRGHNTEAFF.

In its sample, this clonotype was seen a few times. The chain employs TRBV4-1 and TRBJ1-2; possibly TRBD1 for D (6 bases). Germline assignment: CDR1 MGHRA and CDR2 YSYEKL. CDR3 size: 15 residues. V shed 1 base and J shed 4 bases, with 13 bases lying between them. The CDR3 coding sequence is TGCGCCAGCAGCCAAGCCCAGGGGCCGGGCTATGGCTACACCTTC. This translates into CASSQAQGPGYGYTF.

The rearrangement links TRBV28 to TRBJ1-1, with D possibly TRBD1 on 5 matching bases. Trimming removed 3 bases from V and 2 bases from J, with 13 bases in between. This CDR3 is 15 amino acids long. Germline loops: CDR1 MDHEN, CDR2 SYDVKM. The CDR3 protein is CASSFWGQLNTEAFF. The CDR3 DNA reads TGTGCCAGCAGTTTCTGGGGCCAACTTAACACTGAAGCTTTCTTT.

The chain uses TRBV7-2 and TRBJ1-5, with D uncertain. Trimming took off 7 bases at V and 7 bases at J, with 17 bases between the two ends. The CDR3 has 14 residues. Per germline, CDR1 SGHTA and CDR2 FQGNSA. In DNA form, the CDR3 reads TGTGCCAGCAACGACTTTATGGGCCTACAGCCCCAGCATTTT. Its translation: CASNDFMGLQPQHF.